The 21 T cell receptor beta chains below come from one sample, sequenced in a study of blood T cells in healthy people across ages. A second PCR, run for about 6 to 12 cycles, used a sample-barcoded 5' primer plus a J-beta primer mix. One entry per CDR3 protein results from TCRdb running MiXCR on the 5' RACE reads. The sample consists of some 1.7 million distinct CDR3 sequences, under 30% of them appearing once. The sequencing input was blood. Source of these receptors: a woman aged 30 to 39 in good health.

The J gene is TRBJ2-1, the V gene TRBV29-1, with 7 bases fitting TRBD1. The CDR3 contains 13 residues. CDR1 and CDR2 from the germline V gene are SQVTM and ANQGSEA. V lost 5 bases and J lost 9; bases outside the gene matches: 10. Here the CDR3 DNA reads TGCAGCGTTCGTAAGGTCAGGGGGAGTGAGCAGTTCTTC. Translating gives CSVRKVRGSEQFF.

This clonotype was found a few times. This chain links TRBV20-1 with TRBJ2-2; TRBD1 matches 10 bases. The CDR3 length is 14 residues. Germline values: CDR1 DFQATT, CDR2 SNEGSKA (reference sequence). J gave up 6 bases and V 6 bases, and 7 bases lay outside the gene matches. Here the CDR3 reads CSAQTGTGAGELFF. The CDR3 bases are TGCAGTGCCCAAACCGGGACAGGGGCCGGGGAGCTGTTTTTT.

This clonotype was detected a few times. The gene calls are TRBV5-1 and TRBJ1-1; D is undetermined. V lost 7 bases, J lost 3 bases, and 13 bases lay in between. Germline CDR1 reads SGHRS; CDR2 reads YFSETQ. The CDR3 covers 13 residues. CDR3 sequence (DNA): TGCGCCAGCGCTTCAACCTCGTACACTGAAGCTTTCTTT. Protein: CASASTSYTEAFF.

The genes are TRBV28 and TRBJ2-7; 9 bases map to TRBD1. This CDR3 is built from 14 residues. Germline CDR1 reads MDHEN; CDR2 reads SYDVKM. V was pared by 7 bases and J by 7 bases, with 11 bases of the junction left unmatched. The CDR3 DNA sequence: TGTGCCAGCACCGAGGGACAGGGTCGGGCGGAGCAGTACTTC. Translation: CASTEGQGRAEQYF.

This clonotype came up many times. The gene calls are TRBV4-3 and TRBJ2-3, with 13 bases aligning to TRBD2. With 1 base clipped from V and 6 bases from J, the junction kept 1 base outside the gene matches. There are 15 residues in the CDR3. Germline V CDR1 and CDR2: LGHNA, YSLEER. The CDR3 nucleotides are TGCGCCAGCAGCCAAGGGACTAGCGGGAGTGATACGCAGTATTTT. Its protein is CASSQGTSGSDTQYF.

The chain recombines TRBV27 with TRBJ2-3; perhaps TRBD2 as D (5 bases). The CDR3 is made up of 12 amino acids. V lost 8 bases and J 4 bases, leaving 10 bases between the germline ends. Germline V gene data show CDR1 as MNHEY and CDR2 as SMNVEV (reference sequence). CDR3 sequence (DNA): TGTGCCAGCGGGAGTGGGTCAGATACGCAGTATTTT. Amino acids: CASGSGSDTQYF.

About this clonotype: At one of its ends the junction is not consistent with the germline gene, which may arise from a read error. The chain is built from TRBV7-9 and TRBJ2-3, with D maybe TRBD2 (5 bases). The CDR3 consists of 14 residues. Germline CDR1 is SEHNR and CDR2 is FQNEAQ (reference sequence). CDR3: CSSSFKRSTDTQYF. The CDR3 coding sequence is TGTTCCAGCAGCTTCAAGCGGTCCACAGATACGCAGTATTTT.

J is TRBJ1-1 and V is TRBV7-9, with D unclear. The CDR3 has 12 residues. Between the trimmed V and J ends, which lost 6 bases and 11 bases, there was a span of 16 bases. The germline CDR1 and CDR2 sequences are SEHNR and FQNEAQ (reference sequence). CDR3 in amino acids: CASRPTDVQAFF. In DNA, the CDR3 is TGTGCCAGCAGGCCGACGGACGTACAGGCTTTCTTT.

The rearrangement links TRBV7-2 to TRBJ2-1; 10 nucleotides align to TRBD2. Trimming cost V 6 bases and J 7 bases; bases outside gene matches: 9. The germline CDR1 and CDR2 sequences are SGHTA and FQGNSA. The CDR3 covers 15 residues. The CDR3 reads CASRQSGRAFNEQFF. The DNA for the CDR3 is TGTGCCAGCAGACAAAGCGGGAGGGCCTTTAATGAGCAGTTCTTC.

The chain has TRBV20-1 and TRBJ2-2, with 11 nucleotides matching TRBD1. Unmatched junction bases numbered 5, after V lost 3 bases and J lost 5 bases. CDR1 and CDR2 (germline): DFQATT, SNEGSKA (reference sequence). The CDR3 loop spans 15 amino acids. CDR3 nucleotide sequence: TGCAGTGCTAGGGACAGGGGGCGCCGGACCGGGGAGCTGTTTTTT. Protein: CSARDRGRRTGELFF.

This clonotype was seen more than once but under ten times. The J gene is TRBJ2-4, the V gene TRBV7-9; TRBD1 aligns across 10 bases. Germline lookup yields CDR1 SEHNR and CDR2 FQNEAQ (reference sequence). The CDR3 covers 15 residues. J lost 4 bases, V lost 1 base, and 1 base had no gene match. The CDR3 loop is CASSLGDRGKNIQYF. The CDR3 nucleotides read TGTGCCAGCAGCTTAGGGGACAGGGGAAAAAACATTCAGTACTTC.

There are a few counts of this clonotype. V is TRBV7-2 and J is TRBJ2-1; D not certain. V was shortened by 2 bases and J by 3 bases, with 14 bases between the two germline ends. The CDR3 covers 16 residues. The germline V gene has CDR1 SGHTA and CDR2 FQGNSA. The CDR3 spells CASSLRSVGVYNEQFF. Written as DNA, the CDR3 is TGTGCCAGCAGCTTAAGGTCTGTCGGCGTCTACAATGAGCAGTTCTTC.

This clonotype has just a few counts. The chain combines TRBV6-5 with TRBJ1-2; D gene unclear. In germline, CDR1 is MNHEY, CDR2 SVGAGI. The ends were cut back, 10 bases at V and 8 bases at J, with 20 bases in the middle. There are 13 residues in the CDR3. The CDR3 loop reads CATTERQTAGYTF. The CDR3 nucleotides read TGTGCCACCACCGAGCGCCAGACGGCGGGCTACACCTTC.

The chain couples TRBV12-3 or TRBV12-4 to TRBJ1-1; the D gene is possibly TRBD1 (6 bases). The CDR3 runs 17 residues. The V gene lost 6 bases and the J gene lost 1 base, with 21 bases spanning the gap. DNA for the CDR3: TGTGCCAGCAGCCAGTTTGGGGGGGGCGCAGGGAACACTGAAGCTTTCTTT. Its protein product is CASSQFGGGAGNTEAFF.

To note about this clonotype: Likely a read error: the CDR3 ends without its conserved phenylalanine or tryptophan. This CDR3 is CASGDDGSISYEQYL. The CDR3 nucleotides are TGTGCCAGCGGCGACGATGGCTCAATCTCCTACGAGCAGTACCTC. The chain is built from TRBV27 and TRBJ2-7; no definite D call. Germline loops: CDR1 MNHEY, CDR2 SMNVEV (reference sequence). The CDR3 consists of 15 residues. V shed 8 bases and J shed 0 bases, with 17 bases lying between them.

At least ten counts were recorded for this clonotype. The chain recombines TRBV6-5 with TRBJ2-1; TRBD2 is a possible D gene (6 bases). The germline V and J ends were trimmed by 2 bases and 4 bases, with 9 bases remaining between them. Germline V gene lookup returns CDR1 MNHEY and CDR2 SVGAGI. The CDR3 loop spans 14 amino acids. In nucleotides, the CDR3 is TGTGCCAGCAGTTACCGGGACTCATACAATGAGCAGTTCTTC. Encoded protein: CASSYRDSYNEQFF.

CDR3: CASSQTSGIYGYTF. CDR3 DNA: TGTGCCAGCAGCCAAACTTCGGGTATTTATGGCTACACCTTC. The chain links TRBV14 to TRBJ1-2; D uncertain. V shed 2 bases and J shed 5 bases, with 12 bases lying between them. CDR1 is SGHDN, CDR2 FVKESK, per germline. The CDR3 is 14 residues long.

This clonotype was detected ten times or more. A read error may produce the germline difference seen at one junction end. The chain joins TRBV12-3 or TRBV12-4 to TRBJ2-1, with TRBD2 identical over 16 bases. The CDR3 has 16 amino acids. In DNA, the CDR3 is TGCGCCAGCAGCCCGGGACTAGCGGGAGGGAGAGATGAGCAGTTCTTC. Protein: CASSPGLAGGRDEQFF.

The chain has TRBV2 and TRBJ1-1; D might be TRBD1 (5 bases). V was shortened by 6 bases and J by 0 bases, with 14 bases between the two germline ends. The length of the CDR3 is 15 residues. The germline CDR1 and CDR2 sequences are SNHLY and FYNNEI. The chain's CDR3 is CASRKDSPMNTEAFF. The CDR3, as DNA: TGTGCCAGCAGAAAAGACAGCCCAATGAACACTGAAGCTTTCTTT.

This clonotype has just a few counts. The genes are TRBV19 and TRBJ1-1, with unresolved D. The CDR3 covers 12 residues. CDR1 is LNHDA and CDR2 is SQIVND in the germline V gene (reference sequence). V was shortened by 4 bases and J by 10 bases, with 13 bases between the two germline ends. CDR3 in DNA: TGTGCCAGTAGTACGACACACGGACCAGCTTTCTTT. Translation gives CASSTTHGPAFF.

This clonotype was seen a few times. V and J are TRBV20-1 and TRBJ1-5, with TRBD1 as a possible D gene (6 bases). CDR3 length equals 13 residues. V shed 6 bases and J shed 6 bases, with 15 bases lying between them. The germline V gene has CDR1 DFQATT and CDR2 SNEGSKA (reference sequence). The CDR3 sequence is CSALAGGGQPQHF. Written as DNA, the CDR3 is TGCAGTGCCCTGGCGGGGGGCGGTCAGCCCCAGCATTTT.